Following are 9 T cell receptor beta chains from one sample sequenced in a study of blood T cell repertoires in COVID-19. Sequencing used immunoSEQ multiplex PCR; TCRdb keeps in-frame clones, though not all of them. Among about 260,000 clones listed, around 86% were seen once. The sequencing input was peripheral blood. The receptors shown here come from a human donor in a cohort sampled during active COVID-19.

V is TRBV19 and J is TRBJ2-2, with TRBD1 identical over 9 bases. Unmatched junction bases numbered 16, after V lost 9 bases and J lost 2 bases. Per the germline V gene, CDR1 is LNHDA and CDR2 is SQIVND (reference sequence). This CDR3 contains 18 residues. The CDR3 nucleotides read TGTGCCAGCGACCCCGGGACAGGGAATATCGGTAACACCGGGGAGCTGTTTTTT. Its protein product is CASDPGTGNIGNTGELFF.

The gene calls are TRBV19 and TRBJ1-2, with a weak D call TRBD1 (6 bases). This CDR3 has 15 amino acids. With 8 bases removed from V and 8 bases from J, the gap between germline ends came to 24 bases. Germline CDR1 and CDR2: LNHDA and SQIVND (reference sequence). The DNA of the CDR3 is TGTGCCAGTGTCTCGACAGGCTCTCCAGGGTGGGGCTACACCTTC. Protein: CASVSTGSPGWGYTF.

V is TRBV19 and J is TRBJ2-1, with TRBD2 matching over 11 bases. The CDR3 runs 15 residues. Germline V gene sequence: CDR1 LNHDA, CDR2 SQIVND (reference sequence). V was pared by 6 bases and J by 8 bases, with 9 bases of the junction left unmatched. The CDR3 sequence is CASSVLAGVNDEQFF. CDR3 sequence (DNA): TGTGCCAGTAGCGTACTAGCGGGAGTAAACGATGAGCAGTTCTTC.

This clone has only one observation. The chain has TRBV4-1 and TRBJ2-1; D uncertain. The CDR3 runs 13 residues. The V gene's germline CDR1 is MGHRA and CDR2 YSYEKL. The V gene lost 4 bases and the J gene lost 7 bases, with 11 bases spanning the gap. The CDR3 sequence: CASSPPGGNEQFF. CDR3 sequence (DNA): TGCGCCAGCAGCCCCCCGGGTGGAAATGAGCAGTTCTTC.

This chain links TRBV9 with TRBJ2-3; D is perhaps TRBD2 (6 bases). Germline V gene data show CDR1 as SGDLS and CDR2 as YYNGEE. The CDR3 length is 15 residues. Trimming shortened V by 0 bases and J by 3 bases, and 11 bases separated the two germline ends. The CDR3 DNA reads TGTGCCAGCAGCGTAGGTGTGGGAGGTACAGATACGCAGTATTTT. Its translation is CASSVGVGGTDTQYF.

The chain links TRBV7-2 to TRBJ2-5; D may be TRBD1 (5 bases). The germline CDR1 and CDR2 sequences are SGHTA and FQGNSA. CDR3 length: 12 amino acids. V shed 3 bases and J shed 5 bases, with 7 bases lying between them. The CDR3 loop reads CASSFWGETQYF. CDR3 nucleotides: TGTGCCAGCAGCTTTTGGGGCGAGACCCAGTACTTC.

This clone was detected only once. The rearrangement uses TRBV11-3 and TRBJ2-1, with 10 nucleotides matching TRBD2. The CDR3 extends over 16 amino acids. The V gene's germline CDR1 is SGHNT and CDR2 YENEEA. V lost 2 bases to trimming and J lost 9 bases; unmatched junction nucleotides: 10. The CDR3 is CASSLSGLAGAGEQFF. The CDR3 region has the DNA TGTGCCAGCAGCTTATCAGGCCTAGCGGGAGCCGGTGAGCAGTTCTTC.

The chain joins TRBV5-4 to TRBJ1-4, with TRBD1 identical over 7 bases. The CDR3 sequence is 13 residues long. J gave up 6 bases and V 4 bases, and 3 bases lay outside the gene matches. The germline CDR1 and CDR2 sequences are SGHNT and YYREEE (reference sequence). CDR3 in amino acids: CASSIGTDEKLFF. The CDR3 nucleotides read TGTGCCAGCAGCATCGGGACAGATGAAAAACTGTTTTTT.

This clone is medium-sized by share. The DNA for the CDR3 is TGTGCCAGCAAGGGGAACCATCCTAATCAGCCCCAGCATTTT. Translating gives CASKGNHPNQPQHF. The J gene is TRBJ1-5, the V gene TRBV2; tentative D call: TRBD1 (5 bases). The germline CDR1 and CDR2 sequences are SNHLY and FYNNEI. CDR3 size: 14 residues. The germline V and J ends were trimmed by 7 bases and 4 bases, with 14 bases remaining between them.